This note documents a single TCR beta chain sequence. The antigen remains undetermined. This PCR relied on a set of 60 Vbeta primers and 13 Jbeta primers. The data were produced by immunoSEQ multiplex PCR, yet TCRdb's version contains in-frame clones alone and is incomplete. Counted here are around 100,000 clones, 75% to 90% occurring once; the ten biggest clones make up under 5%. This sample was included in a study of cytomegalovirus exposure and HLA in healthy donors. The overall study: Findings of an earlier analysis included 90 million to 120 million unique TCR beta sequences from some 190 million T cells. Overall study results and limits: Presence/absence analysis assumed near-uniform sequencing depth across donors. The authors later found most CMV-associated TCR beta chains appeared HLA-restricted. TCR sequences were mostly rare, though some public TCRs occurred in many donors.

The V end lost 2 bases, the J end lost 3 bases, and 14 bases lay between the germline ends. Germline V gene lookup returns CDR1 MDHEN and CDR2 SYDVKM. The CDR3 runs 17 residues. This rearrangement joins TRBV28 to TRBJ2-6; D is perhaps TRBD2 (5 bases). The specimen sequenced was PBMCs. This receptor was obtained from a man under 40 in good health and CMV-seronegative. In nucleotides, the CDR3 is TGTGCCAGCAGTTTAGTTGGGGTAGGACTTGGGGCCAACGTCCTGACTTTC. Its translation is CASSLVGVGLGANVLTF.